These 10 T cell receptor beta chains were all obtained from the same sample, sequenced in a study of shared clonotypes between healthy human individuals. TCRdb's table, derived via immunoSEQ multiplex PCR, lists solely in-frame clones and lacks some. The table shows approximately 2.4 million clones, with 90% to 96% occurring only once. Sequencing input: naive CD4+ T cells sorted from blood. Described subset: CD45RA+ positively selected. These receptors originate from a man aged 18 to 29 in good health.

The chain has TRBV6-6 and TRBJ2-1; D not resolved. This CDR3 comprises 11 residues. Germline values: CDR1 MNHNY, CDR2 SVGAGI (reference sequence). V lost 5 bases to trimming and J lost 10 bases, with 9 bases between them. CDR3 sequence (DNA): TGTGCCAGCAGTCCCGCCGGGGAGCAGTTCTTC. It codes for CASSPAGEQFF.

In its sample, this clone was seen once. The chain joins TRBV6-5 to TRBJ1-3; 9 nucleotides align to TRBD1. Germline loops: CDR1 MNHEY, CDR2 SVGAGI. The CDR3 sequence is 15 residues long. The V gene end was trimmed by 8 bases and the J gene end by 3 bases; junction bases not matched to a gene: 8. The DNA of the CDR3 is TGTGCCAGCGGCGGACAGGGGACTCTTGGAAACACCATATATTTT. This sequence encodes CASGGQGTLGNTIYF.

The chain employs TRBV19 and TRBJ2-3, with D unresolved. The V end lost 1 base, the J end lost 0 bases, and 8 bases lay between the germline ends. The CDR3 loop spans 15 amino acids. Germline V gene lookup returns CDR1 LNHDA and CDR2 SQIVND (reference sequence). As DNA, the CDR3 is TGTGCCAGTAGTATAGCAGGTTTCAGCACAGATACGCAGTATTTT. As protein: CASSIAGFSTDTQYF.

This clone was picked up one time. This chain joins TRBV5-1 and TRBJ2-7; 14 nucleotides line up with TRBD2. This CDR3 has 16 amino acids. CDR1 is SGHRS and CDR2 is YFSETQ in the germline V gene. Trimming at V came to 3 bases and at J to 5 bases, leaving 7 bases not matched to a gene. Written as DNA, the CDR3 is TGCGCCAGCAGCTCCGGGACTAGCGGGAGTCCCGACGAGCAGTACTTC. Translating it yields CASSSGTSGSPDEQYF.

V gene TRBV11-2 combines with J gene TRBJ2-2, with a tentative D call TRBD2 (6 bases). Germline-derived CDR1 and CDR2 are SGHAT and FQNNGV. The CDR3 spans 16 residues. V was pared by 5 bases and J by 2 bases, with 15 bases between. Written as DNA, the CDR3 is TGTGCCAGCAGCCTAGGGCGGAGGGTAAACACCGGGGAGCTGTTTTTT. It translates to CASSLGRRVNTGELFF. Filled out from reference TRBV11-2 and TRBJ2-2, the complete variable domain reads EAGVAQSPRYKIIEKRQSVAFWCNPISGHATLYWYQQILGQGPKLLIQFQNNGVVDDSQLPKDRFSAERLKGVDSTLKIQPAKLEDSAVYLCASSLGRRVNTGELFFGEGSRLTVL.

V gene TRBV5-1 combines with J gene TRBJ1-2; 11 bases are a match to TRBD1. CDR1 SGHRS and CDR2 YFSETQ come from the germline V gene. Trimming removed 4 bases from V and 8 bases from J; junction bases left unmatched: 13. The CDR3 has 16 residues. The CDR3 sequence: CASSVSYGQGAGGYTF. The DNA for the CDR3 is TGCGCCAGCAGCGTAAGCTACGGACAGGGGGCGGGCGGCTACACCTTC. Looking up the rest from reference TRBV5-1 and TRBJ1-2 gives the full variable domain: KAGVTQTPRYLIKTRGQQVTLSCSPISGHRSVSWYQQTPGQGLQFLFEYFSETQRNKGNFPGRFSGRQFSNSRSEMNVSTLELGDSALYLCASSVSYGQGAGGYTFGSGTRLTVV.

This rearrangement joins TRBV4-3 to TRBJ2-7; no definite D call. The V and J ends lost 0 bases and 4 bases respectively, with 10 bases between them. CDR1 is LGHNA, CDR2 YSLEER, per germline. The CDR3 runs to 14 residues. The CDR3 nucleotides are TGCGCCAGCAGCCAAGAGGTAGGACCTTACGAGCAGTACTTC. The encoded protein is CASSQEVGPYEQYF.

The chain couples TRBV5-1 to TRBJ2-7; TRBD2 aligns across 7 bases. CDR3 length equals 17 residues. CDR1 is SGHRS, CDR2 YFSETQ, per germline. After removal of 0 bases from V and 4 bases from J, the junction contained 13 bases not matched to a gene. In DNA, the CDR3 is TGCGCCAGCAGCTTGGAGACCGCCGGGGGGAGAATTTACGAGCAGTACTTC. It translates to CASSLETAGGRIYEQYF. The entire variable domain, with the rest obtained from reference TRBV5-1 and TRBJ2-7, is as follows: KAGVTQTPRYLIKTRGQQVTLSCSPISGHRSVSWYQQTPGQGLQFLFEYFSETQRNKGNFPGRFSGRQFSNSRSEMNVSTLELGDSALYLCASSLETAGGRIYEQYFGPGTRLTVT.

This clone was seen a single time. CDR3 sequence reads: CASSKPTRAFGQPQHF. Written as DNA, the CDR3 is TGTGCCAGTAGTAAACCTACGAGGGCGTTTGGTCAGCCCCAGCATTTT. The rearrangement links TRBV19 to TRBJ1-5, with D unresolved. This CDR3 comprises 16 residues. Trimming pared 4 bases from V and 6 bases from J, leaving 19 bases between. CDR1 and CDR2 (germline): LNHDA, SQIVND (reference sequence).

With regard to this clone: The sample contains more than one DNA sequence encoding this CDR3. The chain carries TRBV30 and TRBJ1-1; no firm D call. V gave up 4 bases and J gave up 4 bases, with 7 bases separating them. Germline assignment: CDR1 GTSNPN and CDR2 SVGIG (reference sequence). The CDR3 is 11 residues long. CDR3 coding DNA: TGTGCCTGGACCACGGGCACTGAAGCTTTCTTT. This translates into CAWTTGTEAFF.